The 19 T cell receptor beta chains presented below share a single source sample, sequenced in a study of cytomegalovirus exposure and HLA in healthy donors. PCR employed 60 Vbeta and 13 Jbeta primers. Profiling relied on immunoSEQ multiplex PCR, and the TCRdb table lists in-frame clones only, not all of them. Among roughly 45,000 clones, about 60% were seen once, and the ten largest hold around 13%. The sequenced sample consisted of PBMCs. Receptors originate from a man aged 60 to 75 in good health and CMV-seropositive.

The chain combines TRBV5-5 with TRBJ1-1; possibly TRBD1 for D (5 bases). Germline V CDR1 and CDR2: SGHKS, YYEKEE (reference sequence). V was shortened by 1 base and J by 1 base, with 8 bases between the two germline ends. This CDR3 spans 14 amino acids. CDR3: CASSLQGWNTEAFF. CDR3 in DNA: TGTGCCAGCAGCTTGCAGGGTTGGAACACTGAAGCTTTCTTT.

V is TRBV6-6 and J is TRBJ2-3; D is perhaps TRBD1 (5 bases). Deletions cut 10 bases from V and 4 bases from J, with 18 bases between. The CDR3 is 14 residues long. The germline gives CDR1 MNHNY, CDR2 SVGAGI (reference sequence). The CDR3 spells CATHKGRAPDTQYF. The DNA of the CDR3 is TGTGCCACCCATAAGGGCAGGGCCCCAGATACGCAGTATTTT.

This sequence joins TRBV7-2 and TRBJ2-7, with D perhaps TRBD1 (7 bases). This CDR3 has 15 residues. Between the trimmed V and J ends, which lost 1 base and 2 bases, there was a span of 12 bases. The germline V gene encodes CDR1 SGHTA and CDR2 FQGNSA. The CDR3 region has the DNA TGTGCCAGCAGCTTAGTTACAGGGGAGGCCTACGAGCAGTACTTC. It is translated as CASSLVTGEAYEQYF.

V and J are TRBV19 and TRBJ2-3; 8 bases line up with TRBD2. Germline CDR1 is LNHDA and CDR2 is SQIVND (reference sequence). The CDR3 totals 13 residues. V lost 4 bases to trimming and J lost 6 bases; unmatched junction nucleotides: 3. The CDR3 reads CASSNGLADTQYF. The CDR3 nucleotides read TGTGCCAGTAGTAATGGACTAGCTGATACGCAGTATTTT.

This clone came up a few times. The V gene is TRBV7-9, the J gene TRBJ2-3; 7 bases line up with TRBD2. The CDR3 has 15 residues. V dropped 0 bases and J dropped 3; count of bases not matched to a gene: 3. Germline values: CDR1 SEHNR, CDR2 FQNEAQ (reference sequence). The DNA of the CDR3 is TGTGCCAGCAGCTTAGCGGGAGCGGGGACAGATACGCAGTATTTT. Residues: CASSLAGAGTDTQYF.

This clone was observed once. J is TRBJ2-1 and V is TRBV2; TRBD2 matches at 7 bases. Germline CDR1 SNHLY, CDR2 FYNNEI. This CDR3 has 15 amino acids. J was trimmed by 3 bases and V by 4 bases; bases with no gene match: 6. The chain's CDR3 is CASSAGAGNYNEQFF. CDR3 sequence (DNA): TGTGCCAGCAGTGCCGGAGCGGGGAACTACAATGAGCAGTTCTTC.

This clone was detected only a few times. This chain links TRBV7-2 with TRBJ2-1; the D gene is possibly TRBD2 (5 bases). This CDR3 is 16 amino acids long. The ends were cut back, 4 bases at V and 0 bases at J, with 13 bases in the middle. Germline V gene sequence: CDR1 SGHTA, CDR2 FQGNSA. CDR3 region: CASSSSADSSYNEQFF. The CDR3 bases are TGTGCCAGCAGCTCCTCAGCGGATAGCTCCTACAATGAGCAGTTCTTC.

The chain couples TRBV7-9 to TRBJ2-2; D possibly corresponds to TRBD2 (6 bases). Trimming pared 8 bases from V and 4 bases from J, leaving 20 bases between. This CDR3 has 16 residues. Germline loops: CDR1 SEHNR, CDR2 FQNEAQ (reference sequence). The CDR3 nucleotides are TGTGCCAGCCGGCCCGGGGCGGGATCGGGCACCGGGGAGCTGTTTTTT. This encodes CASRPGAGSGTGELFF.

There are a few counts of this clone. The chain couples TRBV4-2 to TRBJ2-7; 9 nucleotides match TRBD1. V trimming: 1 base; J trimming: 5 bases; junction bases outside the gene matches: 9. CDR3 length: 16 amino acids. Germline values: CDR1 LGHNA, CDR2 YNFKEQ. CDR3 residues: CASSQATGGVKDEQYF. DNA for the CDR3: TGTGCCAGCAGCCAAGCTACAGGGGGCGTCAAGGACGAGCAGTACTTC.

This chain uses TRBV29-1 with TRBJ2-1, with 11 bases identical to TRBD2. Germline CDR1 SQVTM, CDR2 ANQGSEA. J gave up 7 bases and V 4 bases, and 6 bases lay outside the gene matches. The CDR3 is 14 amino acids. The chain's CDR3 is CSVAPSGRLNEQFF. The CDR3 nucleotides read TGCAGCGTTGCCCCTAGCGGGAGGTTGAATGAGCAGTTCTTC.

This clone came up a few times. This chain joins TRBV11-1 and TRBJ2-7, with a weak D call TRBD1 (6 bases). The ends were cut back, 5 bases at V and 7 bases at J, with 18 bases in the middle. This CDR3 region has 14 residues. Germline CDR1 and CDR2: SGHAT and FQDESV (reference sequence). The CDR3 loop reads CASSPSGTSWEQYF. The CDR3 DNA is TGTGCCAGCAGCCCATCCGGGACATCATGGGAGCAGTACTTC.

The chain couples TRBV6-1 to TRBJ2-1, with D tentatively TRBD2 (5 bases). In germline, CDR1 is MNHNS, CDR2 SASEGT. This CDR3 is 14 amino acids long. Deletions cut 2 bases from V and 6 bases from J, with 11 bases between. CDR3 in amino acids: CASSESRGINEQFF. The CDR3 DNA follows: TGTGCCAGCAGTGAATCCAGAGGGATCAATGAGCAGTTCTTC.

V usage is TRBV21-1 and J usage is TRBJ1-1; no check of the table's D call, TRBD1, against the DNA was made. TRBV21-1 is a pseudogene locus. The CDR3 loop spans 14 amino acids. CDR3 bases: TGTGCCGACCCCGCTGGGGACAGGGGCACTGAAGCTTTCTTT. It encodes CADPAGDRGTEAFF.

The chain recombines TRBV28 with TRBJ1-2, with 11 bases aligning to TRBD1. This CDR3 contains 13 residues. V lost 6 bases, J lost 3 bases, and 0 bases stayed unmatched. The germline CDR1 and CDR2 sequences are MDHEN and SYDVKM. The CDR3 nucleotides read TGTGCCAGCAGGGGACAGGGGGACTATGGCTACACCTTC. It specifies CASRGQGDYGYTF.

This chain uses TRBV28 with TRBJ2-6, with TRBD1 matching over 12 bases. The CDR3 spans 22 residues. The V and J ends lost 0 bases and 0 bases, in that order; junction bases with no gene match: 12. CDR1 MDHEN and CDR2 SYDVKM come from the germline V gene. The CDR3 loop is CASSLWTSKPGQGASGANVLTF. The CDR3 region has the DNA TGTGCCAGCAGTTTATGGACTTCCAAACCGGGACAGGGGGCCTCTGGGGCCAACGTCCTGACTTTC.

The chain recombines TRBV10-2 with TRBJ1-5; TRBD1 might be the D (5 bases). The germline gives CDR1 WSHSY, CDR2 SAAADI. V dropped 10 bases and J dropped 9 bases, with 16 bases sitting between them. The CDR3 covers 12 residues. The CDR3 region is CATRGAGGPQHF. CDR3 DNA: TGCGCCACCCGCGGGGCTGGGGGGCCCCAGCATTTT.

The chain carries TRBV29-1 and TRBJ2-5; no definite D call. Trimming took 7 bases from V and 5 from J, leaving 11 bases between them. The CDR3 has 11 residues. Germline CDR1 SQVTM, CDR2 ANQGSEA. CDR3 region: CSARERETQYF. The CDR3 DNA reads TGCAGCGCTCGCGAACGGGAGACCCAGTACTTC.

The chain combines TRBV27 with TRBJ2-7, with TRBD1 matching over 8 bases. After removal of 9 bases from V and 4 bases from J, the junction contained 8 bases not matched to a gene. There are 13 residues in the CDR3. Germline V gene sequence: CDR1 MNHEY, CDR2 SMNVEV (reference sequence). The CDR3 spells CASGQGDPYEQYF. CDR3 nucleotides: TGTGCCAGTGGACAGGGCGACCCTTACGAGCAGTACTTC.

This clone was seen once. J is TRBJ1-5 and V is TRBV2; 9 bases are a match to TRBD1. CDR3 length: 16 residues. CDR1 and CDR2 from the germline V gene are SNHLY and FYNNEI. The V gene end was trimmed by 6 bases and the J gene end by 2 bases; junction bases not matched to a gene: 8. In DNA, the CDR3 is TGTGCCAGCAGGGCCCACAGGGGGCCGGGCAATCAGCCCCAGCATTTT. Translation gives CASRAHRGPGNQPQHF.